The rows below give T cell receptor beta chains drawn from one sample of a study of human T cells and chemical hapten exposure. From the RACE reads, TCRdb called clonotypes with MiXCR, one entry per CDR3 protein. The sample shows some 350,000 distinct CDR3 sequences, under 9% of them seen only once. The sequencing used whole blood, collected in connection with sensitization to the hapten diphenylcyclopropenone (DPC). Receptor source: a woman aged 18-29 years with alopecia areata. Some clones in this sample may be carry-over from other donors' samples. Each CDR3 is given without its conserved first and last residue. The D gene is left open where the match is weak.

cdr3_aa	d_call	v_call
ASSSRSNYGYT	-	TRBV6-2/TRBV6-3
ASSEDLEQPQH	-	TRBV19
ASRRGTSGGYNEQF	TRBD2	TRBV6-1
SARVQGGTDTQY	-	TRBV20-1
ATRLASEADTQY	TRBD2	TRBV10-3
ASWAGGSHRLYGYT	-	TRBV6-1
ASSRGQWGTEAF	-	TRBV7-6
ASSLDGGLREKLF	-	TRBV5-1
ASSSILGQHQGYGYT	-	TRBV19
SARMGGSTNEKLF	-	TRBV20-1
ASSHGRSTDTQY	-	TRBV3-1
ASSEDLGETQY	-	TRBV4-3
ASRYTGSHSGANVLT	-	TRBV6-1
SADSTFLAGGRLGTDTQY	TRBD2	TRBV20-1
STRGQEKDGYT	TRBD1	TRBV20-1
ASSHFREGAYEQY	TRBD2	TRBV3-1
ASSLSGTGSRGELF	TRBD1	TRBV12-3/TRBV12-4
ASSSQHTNYGYT	-	TRBV7-2
ASSFDRGEKLF	TRBD1	TRBV28